Here is one TCR beta chain with its context. No antigen is known for it. This CDR3 comprises 15 residues. V was trimmed by 0 bases and J by 7 bases, leaving 12 bases between them. Looked up from germline, CDR1 is SSHAT and CDR2 is FNYEAQ (reference sequence). The sample belongs to a study of response to subunit inactivated influenza vaccine. From the RT-PCR reads, TCRdb called clonotypes with MiXCR, one entry per CDR3 protein. The data hold a few hundred thousand distinct CDR3 sequences, with 11% to 15% observed a single time. General study results and limits: A suggestion made by the authors is that each seasonal influenza vaccination recruits few new T cells.

The sample consisted of PBMCs from blood, taken roughly 12 days after vaccination. The TCR comes from a man aged 50 or older who received an inactivated influenza vaccine. The chain combines TRBV7-7 with TRBJ2-2, with D possibly being TRBD1 (5 bases). This CDR3 reads CASSLAPRAGGELFF. The CDR3, as DNA: TGTGCCAGCAGCTTAGCCCCCAGGGCCGGCGGGGAGCTGTTTTTT.